This T cell receptor (beta chain) was obtained from a study of OX40 agonist ivuxolimab in advanced cancers. To note about this clone: No antigen is known for it.

The V gene lost 4 bases and the J gene lost 0 bases, with 13 bases spanning the gap. The CDR3 consists of 16 residues. Germline loops: CDR1 MNHEY, CDR2 SVGAGI. Broader study findings: Partial responders treated at 0.1-3.0 mg/kg exhibited clonal expansion among the lowest measured. Undetermined was the antigen specificity of the expanded peripheral T cells.

Here immunoSEQ multiplex PCR was the method, and the copy in TCRdb shows in-frame clones only, minus some. The sample shows about 98,000 clones, around 92% of them seen only once. The study sampled blood at baseline, cycle 4 day 1, and cycle 7 day 1. V usage is TRBV6-5 and J usage is TRBJ1-3; TRBD1 is a possible D gene (6 bases). The sequencing here drew on CD4+ or CD8+ T cells sorted from blood, taken in a trial of the OX40 agonist ivuxolimab. This TCR came from an adult with an advanced solid tumor such as melanoma, head and neck, liver or kidney cancer. CDR3 sequence: CASSLAGGLSGNTIYF. Here the CDR3 DNA reads TGTGCCAGCAGTTTAGCCGGGGGCCTCTCTGGAAACACCATATATTTT.